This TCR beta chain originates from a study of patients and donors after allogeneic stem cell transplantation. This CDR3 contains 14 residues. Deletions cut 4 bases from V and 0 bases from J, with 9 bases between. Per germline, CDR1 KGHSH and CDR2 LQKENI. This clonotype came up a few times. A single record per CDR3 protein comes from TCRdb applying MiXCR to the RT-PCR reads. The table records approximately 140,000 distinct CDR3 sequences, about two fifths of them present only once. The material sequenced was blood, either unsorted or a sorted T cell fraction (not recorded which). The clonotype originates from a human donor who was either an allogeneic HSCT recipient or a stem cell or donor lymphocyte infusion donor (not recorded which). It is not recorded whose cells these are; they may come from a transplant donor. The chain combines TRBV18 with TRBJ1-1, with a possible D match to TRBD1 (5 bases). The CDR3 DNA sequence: TGTGCCAGCTCACGGGGACCTGTGAACACTGAAGCTTTCTTT. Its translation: CASSRGPVNTEAFF.